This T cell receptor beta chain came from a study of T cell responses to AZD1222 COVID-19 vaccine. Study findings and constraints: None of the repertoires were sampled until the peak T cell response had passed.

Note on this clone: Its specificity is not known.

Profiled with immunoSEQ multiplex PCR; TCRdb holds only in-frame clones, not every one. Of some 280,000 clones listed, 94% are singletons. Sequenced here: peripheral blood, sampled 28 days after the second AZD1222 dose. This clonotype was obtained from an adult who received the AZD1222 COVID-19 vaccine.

The CDR3 sequence: CASSIGGPNTEAFF. In DNA form, the CDR3 reads TGTGCCAGTAGTATAGGAGGGCCGAACACTGAAGCTTTCTTT. The J gene is TRBJ1-1, the V gene TRBV19; D gene uncertain. This CDR3 contains 14 residues. Deletions cut 1 base from V and 1 base from J, with 7 bases between. Germline values: CDR1 LNHDA, CDR2 SQIVND (reference sequence).